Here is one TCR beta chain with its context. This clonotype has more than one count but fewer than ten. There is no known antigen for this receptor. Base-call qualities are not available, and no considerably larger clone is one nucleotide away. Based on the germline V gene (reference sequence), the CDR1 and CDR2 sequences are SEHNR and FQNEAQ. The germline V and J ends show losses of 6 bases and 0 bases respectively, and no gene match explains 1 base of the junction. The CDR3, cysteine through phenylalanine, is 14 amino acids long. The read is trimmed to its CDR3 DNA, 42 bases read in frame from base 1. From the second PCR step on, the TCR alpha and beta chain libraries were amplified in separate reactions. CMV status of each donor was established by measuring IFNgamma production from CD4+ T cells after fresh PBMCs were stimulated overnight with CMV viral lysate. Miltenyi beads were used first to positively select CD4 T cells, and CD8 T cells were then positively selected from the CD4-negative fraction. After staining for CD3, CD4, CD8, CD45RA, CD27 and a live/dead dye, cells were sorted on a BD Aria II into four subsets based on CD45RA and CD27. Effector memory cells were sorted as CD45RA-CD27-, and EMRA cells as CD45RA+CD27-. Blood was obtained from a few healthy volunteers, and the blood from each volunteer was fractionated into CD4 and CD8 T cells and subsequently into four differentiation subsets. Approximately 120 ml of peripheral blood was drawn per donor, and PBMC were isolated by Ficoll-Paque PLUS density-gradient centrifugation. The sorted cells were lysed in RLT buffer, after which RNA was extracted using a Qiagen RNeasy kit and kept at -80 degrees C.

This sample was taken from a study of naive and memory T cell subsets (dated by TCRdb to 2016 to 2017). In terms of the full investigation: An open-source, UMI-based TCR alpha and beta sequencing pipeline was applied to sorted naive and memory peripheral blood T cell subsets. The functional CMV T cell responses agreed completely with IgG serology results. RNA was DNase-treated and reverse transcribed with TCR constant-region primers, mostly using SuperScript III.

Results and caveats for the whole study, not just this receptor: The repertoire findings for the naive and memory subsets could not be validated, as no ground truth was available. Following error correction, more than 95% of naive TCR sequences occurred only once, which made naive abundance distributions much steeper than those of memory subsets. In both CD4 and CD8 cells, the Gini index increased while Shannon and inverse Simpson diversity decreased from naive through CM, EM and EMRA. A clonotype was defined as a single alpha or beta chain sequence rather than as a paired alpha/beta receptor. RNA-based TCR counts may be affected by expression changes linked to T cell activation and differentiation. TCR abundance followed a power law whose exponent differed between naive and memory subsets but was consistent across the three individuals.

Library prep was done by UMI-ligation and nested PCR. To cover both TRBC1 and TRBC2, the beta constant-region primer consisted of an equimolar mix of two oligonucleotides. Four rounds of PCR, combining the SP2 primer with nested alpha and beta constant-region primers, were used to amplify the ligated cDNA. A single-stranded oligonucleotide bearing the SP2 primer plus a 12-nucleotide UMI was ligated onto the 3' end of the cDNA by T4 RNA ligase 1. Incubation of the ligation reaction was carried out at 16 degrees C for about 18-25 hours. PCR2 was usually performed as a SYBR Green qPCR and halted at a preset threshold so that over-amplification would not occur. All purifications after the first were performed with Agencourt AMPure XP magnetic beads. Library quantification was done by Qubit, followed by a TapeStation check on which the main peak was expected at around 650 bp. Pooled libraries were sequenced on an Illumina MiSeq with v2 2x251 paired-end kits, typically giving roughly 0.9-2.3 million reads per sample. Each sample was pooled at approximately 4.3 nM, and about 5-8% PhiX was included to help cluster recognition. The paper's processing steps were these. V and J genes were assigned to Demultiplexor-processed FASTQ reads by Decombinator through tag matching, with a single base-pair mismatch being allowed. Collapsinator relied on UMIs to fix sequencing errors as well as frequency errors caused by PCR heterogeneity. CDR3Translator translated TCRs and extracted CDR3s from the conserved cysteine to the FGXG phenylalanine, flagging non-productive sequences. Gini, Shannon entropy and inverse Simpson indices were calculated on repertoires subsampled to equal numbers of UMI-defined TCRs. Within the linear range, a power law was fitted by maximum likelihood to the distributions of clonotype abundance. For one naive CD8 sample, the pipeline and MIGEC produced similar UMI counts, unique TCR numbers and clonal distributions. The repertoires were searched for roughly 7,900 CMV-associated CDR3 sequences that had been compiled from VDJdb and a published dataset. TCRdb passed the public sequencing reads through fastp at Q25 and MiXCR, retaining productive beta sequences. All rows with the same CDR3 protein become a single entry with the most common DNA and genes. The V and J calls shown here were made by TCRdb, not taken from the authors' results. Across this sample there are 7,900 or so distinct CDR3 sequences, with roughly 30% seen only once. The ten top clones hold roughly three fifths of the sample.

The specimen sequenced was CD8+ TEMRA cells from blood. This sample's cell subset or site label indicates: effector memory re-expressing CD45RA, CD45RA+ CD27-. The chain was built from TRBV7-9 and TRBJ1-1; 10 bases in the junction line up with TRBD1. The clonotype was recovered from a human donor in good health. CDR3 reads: CASRTGGVNTEAFF. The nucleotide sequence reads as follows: TGTGCCAGCAGGACAGGGGGCGTGAACACTGAAGCTTTCTTT.